Presented here are 14 T cell receptor beta chains from one specimen sequenced in a study of blood T cell repertoires in COVID-19. Profiled with immunoSEQ multiplex PCR; TCRdb holds only in-frame clones, not every one. The sample records approximately 150,000 clones, around 87% being singletons. The sequencing input was peripheral blood. All receptors derive from a woman aged 55-69 years with active COVID-19.

J is TRBJ2-7 and V is TRBV11-3; 9 bases align to TRBD1. The CDR3 is 16 residues long. The V and J ends lost 5 bases and 0 bases, in that order; junction bases with no gene match: 8. CDR1 and CDR2 from the germline V gene are SGHNT and YENEEA. The CDR3 protein is CASSPGQGTLSYEQYF. The CDR3, as DNA: TGTGCCAGCAGCCCGGGACAGGGAACGCTCTCCTACGAGCAGTACTTC.

J is TRBJ1-4 and V is TRBV7-2; no firm D call. The CDR3 is 12 amino acids. Germline assignment: CDR1 SGHTA and CDR2 FQGNSA. V lost 3 bases to trimming and J lost 11 bases, with 10 bases between them. This CDR3 is CASSFSGRKLFF. CDR3 nucleotide sequence: TGTGCCAGCAGCTTTTCCGGGAGGAAACTGTTTTTT.

This clone appeared once. The V call is TRBV6-4, the J call TRBJ1-3; perhaps TRBD1 as D (5 bases). The CDR3 contains 14 residues. V was pared by 9 bases and J by 0 bases, with 12 bases between. Germline CDR1 MRHNA, CDR2 SNTAGT. The CDR3 region has the DNA TGTGCCAGAAGAGGGGAGGACTCTGGAAACACCATATATTTT. Its protein is CARRGEDSGNTIYF.

The chain joins TRBV6-2 or TRBV6-3 to TRBJ2-5, with D possibly matching TRBD1 (5 bases). Germline V lookup: CDR1 MNHEY, CDR2 SVGEGT. The CDR3 length is 14 residues. V was pared by 0 bases and J by 5 bases, with 10 bases between. The CDR3 loop reads CASSYSGAGETQYF. The CDR3, as DNA: TGTGCCAGCAGTTACTCAGGGGCTGGGGAGACCCAGTACTTC.

V usage is TRBV7-8 and J usage is TRBJ2-2; the match to TRBD1 covers 7 bases. The CDR3 length is 13 residues. Germline CDR1 reads SGHVS; CDR2 reads FQNEAQ. Losses at the gene ends were 5 bases for V and 7 bases for J; bases not matched to a gene: 4. The CDR3 protein is CASSRGGGGELFF. Here the CDR3 DNA reads TGTGCCAGCAGCAGAGGGGGCGGCGGGGAGCTGTTTTTT.

This clone showed up just once. This chain connects TRBV19 to TRBJ1-2, with D perhaps matching TRBD1 (5 bases). Trimming left V 5 bases short and J 4 bases short, with 14 bases between. The CDR3 loop spans 14 amino acids. Germline V gene data show CDR1 as LNHDA and CDR2 as SQIVND (reference sequence). The CDR3: CASSPLRASYGYTF. As DNA, the CDR3 is TGTGCCAGTAGTCCGCTCAGGGCCAGCTATGGCTACACCTTC.

This clone was detected only once. The rearrangement uses TRBV7-2 and TRBJ2-7, with D tentatively TRBD2 (6 bases). Trimming took off 5 bases at V and 0 bases at J, with 11 bases between the two ends. CDR1 is SGHTA and CDR2 is FQGNSA in the germline V gene. The CDR3 extends over 14 amino acids. The CDR3 nucleotides read TGTGCCAGCAGCGCCGAGCGGGCCTCCTACGAGCAGTACTTC. Residues: CASSAERASYEQYF.

The chain uses TRBV7-2 and TRBJ2-5, with D perhaps matching TRBD2 (6 bases). Between the trimmed V and J ends, which lost 3 bases and 7 bases, there was a span of 12 bases. The CDR3 has 13 amino acids. Germline assignment: CDR1 SGHTA and CDR2 FQGNSA. CDR3 DNA sequence: TGTGCCAGCAGCTTGGGGGGACTGGGGACCCAGTACTTC. Its protein product is CASSLGGLGTQYF.

V gene TRBV7-3 combines with J gene TRBJ1-1, with TRBD1 identical over 12 bases. J was trimmed by 8 bases and V by 2 bases; bases with no gene match: 3. Germline CDR1 reads SGHTA; CDR2 reads FQGTGA. This CDR3 region has 14 residues. CDR3 sequence (DNA): TGTGCCAGCAGCTTACAGGGACAGGGGGCAGAAGCTTTCTTT. Protein sequence: CASSLQGQGAEAFF.

V and J are TRBV3-1 (or the pseudogene TRBV3-2) and TRBJ1-2, with TRBD1 identical over 10 bases. Germline V gives CDR1 LGHDT, CDR2 YNNKEL (reference sequence). After removal of 6 bases from V and 8 bases from J, the junction contained 6 bases not matched to a gene. The CDR3 runs 13 residues. The CDR3 region is CASRGQGSEGYTF. CDR3 sequence (DNA): TGTGCCAGCAGGGGACAGGGGTCTGAGGGCTACACCTTC.

This rearrangement joins TRBV3-1 (or the pseudogene TRBV3-2) to TRBJ2-1; 7 positions match TRBD1. Trimming cost V 4 bases and J 1 base; bases outside gene matches: 22. Germline V lookup: CDR1 LGHDT, CDR2 YNNKEL (reference sequence). This CDR3 comprises 21 residues. The DNA of the CDR3 is TGTGCCAGCAGCCTTACTAGACAGGGAAGGCCCCGCTCGGGGTCCTACAATGAGCAGTTCTTC. Its protein product is CASSLTRQGRPRSGSYNEQFF.

V gene TRBV10-2 combines with J gene TRBJ2-1; D is perhaps TRBD2 (6 bases). CDR1 and CDR2 from the germline V gene are WSHSY and SAAADI. Trimming left V 5 bases short and J 8 bases short, with 10 bases between. The CDR3 has 12 residues. CDR3 DNA: TGCGCCAGCAGTTGGCGCGGGGATGAGCAGTTCTTC. This gives the protein CASSWRGDEQFF.

The rearrangement uses TRBV7-8 and TRBJ2-1; possible D gene TRBD2, 5 bases. Germline V gene data show CDR1 as SGHVS and CDR2 as FQNEAQ. The CDR3 has 14 amino acids. V was clipped by 5 bases and J by 5 bases, with 13 bases between them. This CDR3 is CASSVGVFNNEQFF. CDR3 DNA: TGTGCCAGCAGCGTCGGGGTATTTAACAATGAGCAGTTCTTC.

The chain combines TRBV7-2 with TRBJ2-5; 9 bases align to TRBD2. V was clipped by 4 bases and J by 5 bases; unmatched bases: 11. Per germline, CDR1 SGHTA and CDR2 FQGNSA. The CDR3 is made up of 16 amino acids. The CDR3 nucleotides are TGTGCCAGCAGCTACACATCTAGCGGGATGACGGAGACCCAGTACTTC. Protein sequence: CASSYTSSGMTETQYF.